Below are 28 T cell receptor beta chains sequenced from a single sample in a study of cytomegalovirus exposure and HLA in healthy donors. PCR was performed using 60 Vbeta and 13 Jbeta primers. The protocol was immunoSEQ multiplex PCR, while the TCRdb copy is restricted to in-frame clones and leaves out a portion. The table has some 170,000 clones, around 83% seen once; the top ten hold less than 1%. Sequencing was performed on PBMCs. All receptors come from a girl aged 2 to 9 in good health and CMV-seropositive.

This rearrangement joins TRBV28 to TRBJ2-5, with 9 bases matching TRBD1. Germline CDR1 MDHEN, CDR2 SYDVKM. There are 15 residues in the CDR3. J lost 7 bases, V lost 4 bases, and 10 bases had no gene match. Here the CDR3 reads CASSSLGTGRGTQYF. The CDR3 coding sequence is TGTGCCAGCAGTTCTCTCGGGACAGGGAGGGGGACCCAGTACTTC.

The rearrangement links TRBV18 to TRBJ2-1; 10 nucleotides align to TRBD2. Germline assignment: CDR1 KGHSH and CDR2 LQKENI. CDR3 size: 15 residues. The V segment lost 6 bases and the J segment 9 bases; nucleotides outside the gene matches: 11. The CDR3 here is CASSPNLAGVSEQFF. CDR3 DNA: TGTGCCAGCTCGCCAAATCTAGCGGGAGTTAGTGAGCAGTTCTTC.

This chain links TRBV6-5 with TRBJ1-5; perhaps TRBD1 as D (6 bases). V was cut by 6 bases and J by 7 bases, with 13 bases left in between. CDR1 and CDR2 from the germline V gene are MNHEY and SVGAGI. The CDR3 runs 13 residues. The CDR3 DNA sequence: TGTGCCAGCAGACCCAGACAGGCCCAGCCCCAGCATTTT. Translating gives CASRPRQAQPQHF.

The J gene is TRBJ2-1, the V gene TRBV4-1; TRBD1 matches 11 bases. Germline-derived CDR1 and CDR2 are MGHRA and YSYEKL. V was clipped by 0 bases and J by 7 bases; unmatched bases: 8. The CDR3 sequence is 17 residues long. The CDR3 is CASSQDSGTGGDNEQFF. The CDR3 DNA is TGCGCCAGCAGCCAAGACTCCGGGACAGGGGGGGATAATGAGCAGTTCTTC.

J is TRBJ2-5 and V is TRBV30; D call uncertain. Trimming cost V 0 bases and J 4 bases, with 12 bases left between them. This CDR3 region has 14 residues. Germline assignment: CDR1 GTSNPN and CDR2 SVGIG (reference sequence). CDR3 DNA: TGTGCCTGGAGTGTATCATCGGTTGGAGAGACCCAGTACTTC. Protein sequence: CAWSVSSVGETQYF. Supplemented by reference TRBV30 and TRBJ2-5, the full variable domain reads SQTIHQWPATLVQPVGSPLSLECTVEGTSNPNLYWYRQAAGRGLQLLFYSVGIGQISSEVPQNLSASRPQDRQFILSSKKLLLSDSGFYLCAWSVSSVGETQYFGPGTRLLVL.

This chain links TRBV2 with TRBJ1-1; perhaps TRBD1 as D (6 bases). The CDR3 is 14 residues long. The V gene lost 9 bases and the J gene lost 6 bases, with 20 bases spanning the gap. In germline, CDR1 is SNHLY, CDR2 FYNNEI. Here the CDR3 reads CARSDPTGSPEAFF. In nucleotides, the CDR3 is TGTGCCAGATCCGACCCCACAGGGAGCCCTGAAGCTTTCTTT.

This chain joins TRBV6-1 and TRBJ2-5; tentatively, D is TRBD1 (6 bases). CDR1 and CDR2 (germline): MNHNS, SASEGT. V lost 6 bases and J lost 3, with 11 bases in between. This CDR3 region has 13 residues. The CDR3: CASSVYREETQYF. The CDR3 DNA reads as TGTGCCAGCAGCGTTTACAGGGAAGAGACCCAGTACTTC.

V gene TRBV7-6 combines with J gene TRBJ2-7, with D possibly being TRBD2 (6 bases). This CDR3 region has 18 residues. The germline V gene encodes CDR1 SGHVS and CDR2 FNYEAQ. Trimming left V 4 bases short and J 0 bases short, with 22 bases between. CDR3 region: CASSSSLIAEWSSYEQYF. The CDR3 bases are TGTGCCAGCAGCTCCTCTCTCATAGCGGAGTGGAGCTCCTACGAGCAGTACTTC.

J is TRBJ1-1 and V is TRBV27; D is possibly TRBD1 (5 bases). CDR1 and CDR2 (germline): MNHEY, SMNVEV (reference sequence). V lost 0 bases and J lost 0, with 8 bases in between. The length of the CDR3 is 15 residues. CDR3 in DNA: TGTGCCAGCAGTTTATCTACAGGAATGAACACTGAAGCTTTCTTT. Residues: CASSLSTGMNTEAFF.

V is TRBV29-1 and J is TRBJ2-2; D uncertain. CDR3 length equals 14 residues. Trimming removed 6 bases from V and 5 bases from J, with 16 bases in between. Germline CDR1 and CDR2: SQVTM and ANQGSEA. This chain's CDR3 is CSVPSPLQTGELFF. CDR3 nucleotides: TGCAGCGTCCCCAGTCCCTTGCAAACCGGGGAGCTGTTTTTT.

The chain links TRBV4-1 to TRBJ2-4, with 8 bases identical to TRBD1. The trim removed 7 bases at V and 0 bases at J, leaving 11 bases unmatched. This CDR3 region has 17 residues. The germline CDR1 and CDR2 sequences are MGHRA and YSYEKL. The CDR3 region has the DNA TGCGCCAGCAACAATCCGGGACAGGTACTAGCCAAAAACATTCAGTACTTC. Its protein is CASNNPGQVLAKNIQYF.

The chain employs TRBV7-8 and TRBJ2-3, with TRBD1 identical over 8 bases. The CDR3 extends over 16 amino acids. Losses at the gene ends were 8 bases for V and 4 bases for J; bases not matched to a gene: 14. CDR1 and CDR2 from the germline V gene are SGHVS and FQNEAQ. In DNA, the CDR3 is TGTGCCAGCCGTCCTAGGACAGGGAGGCGCCCAGATACGCAGTATTTT. It yields the protein CASRPRTGRRPDTQYF.

V usage is TRBV9 and J usage is TRBJ1-1; D is possibly TRBD1 (6 bases). Germline-derived CDR1 and CDR2 are SGDLS and YYNGEE. Trimming shortened V by 4 bases and J by 0 bases, and 16 bases separated the two germline ends. The CDR3 has 16 amino acids. CDR3 sequence (DNA): TGTGCCAGCAGCTTGAGCAGGGAGGGGGTGAACACTGAAGCTTTCTTT. Translation: CASSLSREGVNTEAFF.

V and J are TRBV9 and TRBJ2-3; 12 bases are a match to TRBD2. CDR1 SGDLS and CDR2 YYNGEE come from the germline V gene. The CDR3 totals 17 residues. V lost 0 bases and J lost 5; bases outside the gene matches: 7. Here the CDR3 reads CASSVGRTSGKEDTQYF. As DNA, the CDR3 is TGTGCCAGCAGCGTAGGTCGGACTAGCGGGAAGGAAGATACGCAGTATTTT.

The chain's CDR3 is CASSRASSYEQYF. Here the CDR3 DNA reads TGCGCCAGCAGCCGTGCTAGCTCCTACGAGCAGTACTTC. The gene calls are TRBV4-1 and TRBJ2-7; no clear D gene. CDR1 is MGHRA and CDR2 is YSYEKL in the germline V gene. The CDR3 is 13 amino acids. V was cut by 4 bases and J by 0 bases, with 7 bases left in between.

The chain has TRBV19 and TRBJ1-5; D remains unclear. V was cut by 6 bases and J by 4 bases, with 7 bases left in between. CDR3 length: 12 amino acids. Germline loops: CDR1 LNHDA, CDR2 SQIVND (reference sequence). The CDR3 reads CASSRENQPQHF. CDR3 bases: TGTGCCAGTAGCCGGGAAAATCAGCCCCAGCATTTT.

This clone was picked up one time. This chain connects TRBV30 to TRBJ2-7, with 8 bases aligning to TRBD2. V gave up 7 bases and J gave up 3 bases; unmatched junction bases: 5. CDR3 length equals 12 residues. CDR1 is GTSNPN, CDR2 SVGIG, per germline (reference sequence). The CDR3: CALLGTSYEQYF. The CDR3 DNA reads as TGTGCCTTGCTGGGGACTAGCTACGAGCAGTACTTC.

The chain carries TRBV6-6 and TRBJ2-1; D might be TRBD1 (6 bases). This CDR3 is 13 amino acids long. Germline loops: CDR1 MNHNY, CDR2 SVGAGI (reference sequence). V was trimmed by 2 bases and J by 5 bases, leaving 7 bases between them. The CDR3 DNA reads TGTGCCAGCAGTTACCGGACAGACAATGAGCAGTTCTTC. This encodes CASSYRTDNEQFF.

In the case of this clone: At one boundary the junction diverges from the germline segment, which might be a read error. V usage is TRBV25-1 and J usage is TRBJ2-7, with a tentative D call TRBD2 (5 bases). This CDR3 contains 11 residues. The V gene's germline CDR1 is MGHDK and CDR2 SYGVNS. The CDR3 sequence is CILVEHYEQYF. CDR3 DNA: TGCATACTAGTGGAACACTACGAGCAGTACTTC.

The chain recombines TRBV5-6 with TRBJ2-7; TRBD2 agrees at 9 bases. Germline V gene data show CDR1 as SGHDT and CDR2 as YYEEEE. This CDR3 is built from 15 residues. The V and J ends lost 7 bases and 6 bases, in that order; junction bases with no gene match: 14. This CDR3 reads CASFSAGGGLGEQYF. CDR3 coding DNA: TGTGCCAGCTTTTCGGCGGGAGGGGGTTTGGGCGAGCAGTACTTC.

This clone has a handful of counts. The genes are TRBV9 and TRBJ2-1, with D perhaps TRBD2 (6 bases). The CDR3 is 13 amino acids. Between the trimmed V and J ends, which lost 3 bases and 7 bases, there was a span of 11 bases. The germline CDR1 and CDR2 sequences are SGDLS and YYNGEE. The CDR3 sequence: CASSEEGRNEQFF. The CDR3 region has the DNA TGTGCCAGCAGCGAGGAGGGACGGAATGAGCAGTTCTTC. Variable domain in full (rest from reference TRBV9 and TRBJ2-1): DSGVTQTPKHLITATGQRVTLRCSPRSGDLSVYWYQQSLDQGLQFLIQYYNGEERAKGNILERFSAQQFPDLHSELNLSSLELGDSALYFCASSEEGRNEQFFGPGTRLTVL.

The chain recombines TRBV30 with TRBJ2-3, with 10 bases identical to TRBD2. Per germline, CDR1 GTSNPN and CDR2 SVGIG (reference sequence). The CDR3 has 13 residues. The ends lost 4 bases at V and 4 bases at J; junction bases unmatched: 2. The chain's CDR3 is CAWTSGRADTQYF. The CDR3 DNA is TGTGCCTGGACTAGCGGGAGAGCAGATACGCAGTATTTT.

Only a few counts were recorded for this clone. The chain links TRBV27 to TRBJ2-7; D is unresolved. The germline V gene encodes CDR1 MNHEY and CDR2 SMNVEV (reference sequence). The germline V and J ends were trimmed by 3 bases and 3 bases, with 18 bases remaining between them. This CDR3 has 16 amino acids. The CDR3: CASSLSRPKLIYEQYF. CDR3 DNA: TGTGCCAGCAGTTTGTCCCGTCCCAAACTAATCTACGAGCAGTACTTC.

The DNA of the CDR3 is TGTGCCAGCAGCCAAGCCCGTCGGGGGGTGGACGAGCAGTACTTC. It specifies CASSQARRGVDEQYF. The rearrangement joins TRBV4-2 to TRBJ2-7; 7 nucleotides line up with TRBD2. Germline assignment: CDR1 LGHNA and CDR2 YNFKEQ. This CDR3 has 15 amino acids. V was clipped by 1 base and J by 5 bases; unmatched bases: 8.

The CDR3 region is CAWSVPRTGHNQPQHF. The CDR3 DNA sequence: TGTGCCTGGAGTGTACCCCGGACAGGCCATAATCAGCCCCAGCATTTT. This sequence joins TRBV30 and TRBJ1-5, with 7 bases that match TRBD1. V trimming: 0 bases; J trimming: 4 bases; junction bases outside the gene matches: 9. Germline-derived CDR1 and CDR2 are GTSNPN and SVGIG (reference sequence). This CDR3 has 16 residues.

In this sample, this clone turned up a few times. This chain uses TRBV7-9 with TRBJ2-1, with 14 nucleotides matching TRBD2. Germline V gives CDR1 SEHNR, CDR2 FQNEAQ (reference sequence). V lost 10 bases to trimming and J lost 6 bases; unmatched junction nucleotides: 5. The CDR3 loop spans 14 amino acids. The DNA for the CDR3 is TGTGCCACCAAGGGACTAGCGGGAGCCAATGAGCAGTTCTTC. Protein: CATKGLAGANEQFF.

The chain carries TRBV11-2 and TRBJ2-5; D perhaps matches TRBD1 (5 bases). Trimming left V 6 bases short and J 2 bases short, with 16 bases between. Germline loops: CDR1 SGHAT, CDR2 FQNNGV. The CDR3 has 15 amino acids. The CDR3 region is CASRIKGRIQETQYF. CDR3 coding DNA: TGTGCCAGCAGGATTAAGGGGCGGATACAAGAGACCCAGTACTTC. Looking up the rest from reference TRBV11-2 and TRBJ2-5 gives the full variable domain: EAGVAQSPRYKIIEKRQSVAFWCNPISGHATLYWYQQILGQGPKLLIQFQNNGVVDDSQLPKDRFSAERLKGVDSTLKIQPAKLEDSAVYLCASRIKGRIQETQYFGPGTRLLVL.

This chain links TRBV4-1 with TRBJ1-4; the match to TRBD1 covers 9 bases. With V trimmed by 4 bases and J by 7 bases, 13 bases remained unmatched. Germline CDR1 and CDR2: MGHRA and YSYEKL. The CDR3 contains 17 residues. For the CDR3, the DNA is TGCGCCAGCAGCCCCGCTTTATTGACAGGGGGGGGTGAAAAACTGTTTTTT. Its protein product is CASSPALLTGGGEKLFF.